This TCR beta chain was obtained from a study of lymphopenia after photon versus proton radiotherapy. Using immunoSEQ multiplex PCR, the repertoire was profiled, and TCRdb retains in-frame clones only, with some absent. The repertoire holds about 65,000 clones, with about nine tenths as singletons. The germline V gene encodes CDR1 SGHDN and CDR2 FVKESK. This CDR3 spans 14 amino acids. V lost 2 bases and J 3 bases, leaving 11 bases between the germline ends. Sample: peripheral blood, taken from a patient treated with proton-based radiotherapy. The chain is built from TRBV14 and TRBJ2-7; unclear D gene. This sequence originates from a man of 80 years or more with esophageal cancer. The CDR3, as DNA: TGTGCCAGCAGCCAATTGGACCTTAACTACGAGCAGTACTTC. It yields the protein CASSQLDLNYEQYF.